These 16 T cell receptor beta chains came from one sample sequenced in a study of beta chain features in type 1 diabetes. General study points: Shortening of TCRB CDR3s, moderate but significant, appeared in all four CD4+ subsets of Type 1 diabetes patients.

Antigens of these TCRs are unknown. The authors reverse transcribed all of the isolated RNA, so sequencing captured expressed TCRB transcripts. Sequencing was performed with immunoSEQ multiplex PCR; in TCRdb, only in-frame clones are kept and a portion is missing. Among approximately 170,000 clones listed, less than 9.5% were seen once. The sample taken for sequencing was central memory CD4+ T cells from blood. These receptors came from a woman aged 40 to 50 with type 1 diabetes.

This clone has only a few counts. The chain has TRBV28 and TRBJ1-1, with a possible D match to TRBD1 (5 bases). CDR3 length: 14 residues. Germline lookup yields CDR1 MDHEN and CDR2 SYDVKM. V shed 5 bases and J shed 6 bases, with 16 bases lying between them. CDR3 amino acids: CASSTGGGVAEAFF. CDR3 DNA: TGTGCCAGCAGTACGGGGGGGGGTGTCGCTGAAGCTTTCTTT.

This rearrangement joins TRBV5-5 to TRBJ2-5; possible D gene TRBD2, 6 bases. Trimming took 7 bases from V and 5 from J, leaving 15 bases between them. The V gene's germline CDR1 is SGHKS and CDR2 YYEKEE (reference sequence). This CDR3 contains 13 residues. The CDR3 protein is CASETEGGETQYF. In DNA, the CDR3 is TGTGCCAGCGAGACGGAGGGCGGGGAGACCCAGTACTTC. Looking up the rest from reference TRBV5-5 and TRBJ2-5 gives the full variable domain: DAGVTQSPTHLIKTRGQQVTLRCSPISGHKSVSWYQQVLGQGPQFIFQYYEKEERGRGNFPDRFSARQFPNYSSELNVNALLLGDSALYLCASETEGGETQYFGPGTRLLVL.

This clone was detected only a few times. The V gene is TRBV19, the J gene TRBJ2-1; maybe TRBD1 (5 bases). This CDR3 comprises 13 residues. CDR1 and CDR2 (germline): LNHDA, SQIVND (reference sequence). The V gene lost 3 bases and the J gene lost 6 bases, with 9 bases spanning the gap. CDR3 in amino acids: CASSIGTGNEQFF. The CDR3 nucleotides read TGTGCCAGTAGTATCGGAACAGGCAATGAGCAGTTCTTC.

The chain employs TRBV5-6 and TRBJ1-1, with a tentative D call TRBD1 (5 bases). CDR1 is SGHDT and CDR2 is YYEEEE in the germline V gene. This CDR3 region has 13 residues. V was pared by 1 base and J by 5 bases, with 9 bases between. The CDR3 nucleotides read TGTGCCAGCAGCTTGCAGGGAGGGACTGAAGCTTTCTTT. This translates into CASSLQGGTEAFF.

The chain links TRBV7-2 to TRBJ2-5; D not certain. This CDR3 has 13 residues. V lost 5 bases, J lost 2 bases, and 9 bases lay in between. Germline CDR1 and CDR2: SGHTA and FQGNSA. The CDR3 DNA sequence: TGTGCCAGCAGCCTAGACTGGCAAGAGACCCAGTACTTC. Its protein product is CASSLDWQETQYF.

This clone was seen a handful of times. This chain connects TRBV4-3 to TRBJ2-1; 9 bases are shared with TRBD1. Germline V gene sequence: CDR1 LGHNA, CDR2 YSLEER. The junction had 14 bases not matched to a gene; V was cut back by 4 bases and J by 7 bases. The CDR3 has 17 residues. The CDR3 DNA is TGCGCCAGCAGCCGAGCCTCCGGGACAGGGAGAATGAATGAGCAGTTCTTC. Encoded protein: CASSRASGTGRMNEQFF.

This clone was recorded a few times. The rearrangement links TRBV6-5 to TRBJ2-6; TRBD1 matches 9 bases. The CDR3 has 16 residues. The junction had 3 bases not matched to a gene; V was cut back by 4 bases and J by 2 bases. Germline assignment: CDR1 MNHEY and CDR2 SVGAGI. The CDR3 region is CASSLDRGTGANVLTF. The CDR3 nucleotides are TGTGCCAGCAGTTTGGACAGGGGCACTGGGGCCAACGTCCTGACTTTC.

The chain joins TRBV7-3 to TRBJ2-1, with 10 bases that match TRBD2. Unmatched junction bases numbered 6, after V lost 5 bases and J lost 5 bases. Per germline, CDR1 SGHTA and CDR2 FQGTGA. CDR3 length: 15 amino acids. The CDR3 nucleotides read TGTGCCAGCAGCCCTACTAGCGGGGCTAACAATGAGCAGTTCTTC. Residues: CASSPTSGANNEQFF. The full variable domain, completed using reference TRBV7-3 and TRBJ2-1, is GAGVSQTPSNKVTEKGKYVELRCDPISGHTALYWYRQSLGQGPEFLIYFQGTGAADDSGLPNDRFFAVRPEGSVSTLKIQRTERGDSAVYLCASSPTSGANNEQFFGPGTRLTVL.

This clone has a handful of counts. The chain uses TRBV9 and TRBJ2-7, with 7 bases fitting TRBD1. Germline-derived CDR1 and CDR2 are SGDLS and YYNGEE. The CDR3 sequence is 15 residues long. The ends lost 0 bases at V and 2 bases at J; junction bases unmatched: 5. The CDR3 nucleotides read TGTGCCAGCAGCGTAGGCCGGGACAGCGCCTACGAGCAGTACTTC. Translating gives CASSVGRDSAYEQYF.

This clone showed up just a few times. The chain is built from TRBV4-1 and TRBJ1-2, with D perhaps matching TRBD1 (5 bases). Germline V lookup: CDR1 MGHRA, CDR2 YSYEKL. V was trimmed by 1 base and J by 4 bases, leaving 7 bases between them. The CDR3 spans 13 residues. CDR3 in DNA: TGCGCCAGCAGCCAAGGGGGCACCTATGGCTACACCTTC. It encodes CASSQGGTYGYTF.

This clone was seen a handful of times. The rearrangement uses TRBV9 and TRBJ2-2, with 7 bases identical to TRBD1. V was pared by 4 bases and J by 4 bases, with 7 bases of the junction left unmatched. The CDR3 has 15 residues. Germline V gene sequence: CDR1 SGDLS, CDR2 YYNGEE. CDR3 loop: CASSPRRQGTGELFF. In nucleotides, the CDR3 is TGTGCCAGCAGCCCCCGCCGACAGGGCACCGGGGAGCTGTTTTTT.

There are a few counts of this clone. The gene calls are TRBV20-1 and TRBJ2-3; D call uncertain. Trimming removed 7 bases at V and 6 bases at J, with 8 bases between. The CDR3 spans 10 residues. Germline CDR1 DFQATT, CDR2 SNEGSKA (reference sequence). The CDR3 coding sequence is TGCAGTGTTCCTCAGGATACGCAGTATTTT. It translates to CSVPQDTQYF.

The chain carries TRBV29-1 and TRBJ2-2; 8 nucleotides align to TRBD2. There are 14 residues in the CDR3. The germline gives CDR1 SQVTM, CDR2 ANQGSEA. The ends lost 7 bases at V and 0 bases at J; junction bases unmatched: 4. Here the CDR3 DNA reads TGCAGCGCCCGCGGGGGGACGAACACCGGGGAGCTGTTTTTT. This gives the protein CSARGGTNTGELFF.

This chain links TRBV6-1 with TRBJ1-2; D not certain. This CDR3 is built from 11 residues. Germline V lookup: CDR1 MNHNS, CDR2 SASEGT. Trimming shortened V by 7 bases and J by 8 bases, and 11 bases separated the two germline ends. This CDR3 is CASMLNGGYTF. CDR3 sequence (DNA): TGTGCCAGCATGCTGAACGGGGGCTACACCTTC.

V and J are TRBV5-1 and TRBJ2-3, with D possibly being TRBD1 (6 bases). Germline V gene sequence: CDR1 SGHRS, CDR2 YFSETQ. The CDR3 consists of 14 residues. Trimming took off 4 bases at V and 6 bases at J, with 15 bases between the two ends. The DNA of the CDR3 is TGCGCCAGCAGCAAAGGACAGCGTGCTGATACGCAGTATTTT. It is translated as CASSKGQRADTQYF.

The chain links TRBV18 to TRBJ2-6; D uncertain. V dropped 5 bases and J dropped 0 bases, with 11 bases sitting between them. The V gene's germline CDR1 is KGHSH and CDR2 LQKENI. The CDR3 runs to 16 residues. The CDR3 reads CASSATPVSGANVLTF. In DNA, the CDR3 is TGTGCCAGCTCAGCGACTCCTGTCTCTGGGGCCAACGTCCTGACTTTC.